Listed below are T cell receptor beta chains from one sample, sequenced in a study of T cell repertoires in cytomegalovirus infection. These TCRs are of unknown antigen specificity. Each CDR3 protein gets one entry after TCRdb re-called the reads with MiXCR. The sample holds under 450,000 distinct CDR3 sequences, around a third seen once. Sequences were derived from cultured PBMCs, sampled from culture after CMV antigen stimulation. These receptors all come from a human donor in good health (CMV status not recorded). Some clones in this sample may be carry-over from other donors' samples. The CDR3 runs from the conserved cysteine through the conserved F or W. A D gene is named only where the DNA matches it firmly. Clone size is given for some rows only: seen once, a few or many times, or a class if the clone is expanded.

>TRBV29-1|TRBJ1-2|NA|few
TGCAGCGTTGAAGACAGGGGCTATGGCTACACCTTC
CSVEDRGYGYTF
>TRBV11-2|TRBJ2-1|TRBD1|NA
TGTGCCAGCAGCTTAGCGTTTTGGGACAGGGCTTCAAATGAGCAGTTCTTC
CASSLAFWDRASNEQFF
>TRBV6-6|TRBJ1-2|NA|few
TGTGCCAGCAGTTACTCGACGGGAGGCTATGGCTACACCTTC
CASSYSTGGYGYTF
>TRBV4-1|TRBJ1-1|NA|NA
TGCGCCAGCAGCCAAGTCGGAGTTATTGAAGCTTTCTTT
CASSQVGVIEAFF
>TRBV6-6|TRBJ2-3|NA|few
TGTGCCAGCAGTTACGGCCTATCCACTAGCACAGATACGCAGTATTTT
CASSYGLSTSTDTQYF
>TRBV6-5|TRBJ2-5|TRBD2|NA
TGTGCCAGCAGTTACGGGGCGGGAGAAGAGACCCAGTACTTC
CASSYGAGEETQYF
>TRBV6-1|TRBJ2-1|TRBD2|NA
TGTGCCAGCAGTTCGAGGGAGGGCCCCTACAATGAGCAGTTCTTC
CASSSREGPYNEQFF
>TRBV7-2|TRBJ1-2|NA|few
TGTGCCAGCAGCCCAGGCCCTGGGCAGCTTTCTAACTATGGCTACACCTTC
CASSPGPGQLSNYGYTF
>TRBV19|TRBJ1-5|TRBD1|few
TGTGCCAGCAGACAGGGTAATCGCAATCAGCCCCAGCATTTT
CASRQGNRNQPQHF
>TRBV7-9|TRBJ2-3|TRBD2|NA
TGTGCCAGCAGCTCTAGCGGCCTGAGCACAGATACGCAGTATTTT
CASSSSGLSTDTQYF
>TRBV6-2/TRBV6-3|TRBJ2-2|NA|once
TGTGCCAGCAGTTTCAGGGACACCGGGGAGCTGTTTTTT
CASSFRDTGELFF
>TRBV6-6|TRBJ2-6|NA|NA
TGTGCCAGCAGCCGTAGGTCGCAGGATCCTGGGGCCAACGTCCTGACTTTC
CASSRRSQDPGANVLTF
>TRBV4-1|TRBJ1-2|NA|few
TGCGCCAGCAGCCAAGATCCGGGGGATGGCTACACCTTC
CASSQDPGDGYTF
>TRBV7-9|TRBJ1-1|NA|NA
TGTGCCAGCAGCCCGACGAGGACAGAGAACACTGAAGCTTTCTTT
CASSPTRTENTEAFF
>TRBV12-3/TRBV12-4|TRBJ1-1|TRBD1|few
TGTGCCAGCAGTACTACAGGGGGCACTGAAGCTTTCTTT
CASSTTGGTEAFF
>TRBV12-3/TRBV12-4|TRBJ2-1|TRBD2|NA
TGTGCCAGCAGCCCGGGGACTAGCACCCATGAGCAGTTCTTC
CASSPGTSTHEQFF
>TRBV7-2|TRBJ1-1|NA|few
TGTGCCAGCAGCCCGGGACCCCTCACAGCCACTGAAGCTTTCTTT
CASSPGPLTATEAFF
>TRBV4-3|TRBJ2-2|NA|once
TGCGCCAGCAGCCAAGTTACAGGGTACACCGGGGAGCTGTTTTTT
CASSQVTGYTGELFF
>TRBV20-1|TRBJ2-3|TRBD2|NA
TGCAGTGCTACGGGACTAGCGGGAAACACAGATACGCAGTATTTT
CSATGLAGNTDTQYF
>TRBV20-1|TRBJ2-1|TRBD2|NA
TGCAGTGCTAGAGGAGGCGCCGGGGGGACCTACAATGAGCAGTTCTTC
CSARGGAGGTYNEQFF
>TRBV27|TRBJ2-4|NA|NA
TGTGCCAGCGGGCCCTGGGGCGCCAAAAACATTCAGTACTTC
CASGPWGAKNIQYF
>TRBV7-2|TRBJ1-3|TRBD1|many
TGTGCCAGCAGCTTAGGCCGGACAGGGGCCTCTGGAAACACCATATATTTT
CASSLGRTGASGNTIYF
>TRBV5-5|TRBJ2-7|NA|NA
TGTGCCAGCAGCCGGGTCCGGGATTACTCCTACGAGCAGTACTTC
CASSRVRDYSYEQYF
>TRBV7-2|TRBJ1-6|NA|NA
TGTGCCAGCAGCTTAGGTCTTGTCCCCAATTCACCCCTCCACTTT
CASSLGLVPNSPLHF
>TRBV5-6|TRBJ2-4|TRBD2|NA
TGTGCCAGCAGCCTCAACGGACTAGCGGGCCTAGCCAAAAACATTCAGTACTTC
CASSLNGLAGLAKNIQYF
>TRBV11-2|TRBJ2-1|TRBD2|NA
TGTGCCAGCAGCTTAGATCTGAGTACTAGCGGGGGGTACAATGAGCAGTTCTTC
CASSLDLSTSGGYNEQFF
>TRBV7-2|TRBJ1-6|NA|many
TGTGCCAGCAGCCAATGGGCAGGGATGGCCTCCTATAATTCACCCCTCCACTTT
CASSQWAGMASYNSPLHF
>TRBV6-2/TRBV6-3|TRBJ1-4|TRBD1|NA
TGTGCCAGCAGCCAAAGGACAGGAGGGAGAGAAAAACTGTTTTTT
CASSQRTGGREKLFF
>TRBV6-8|TRBJ2-5|TRBD2|NA
TGTGCCAGCAGTTACTCGAACCTAGCGGGAGTGGCTGAGACCCAGTACTTC
CASSYSNLAGVAETQYF
>TRBV7-9|TRBJ2-5|TRBD2|many
TGTGCCAGCAGCTTAGAGAGCGGGAGCGACGGCCGGGAGACCCAGTACTTC
CASSLESGSDGRETQYF